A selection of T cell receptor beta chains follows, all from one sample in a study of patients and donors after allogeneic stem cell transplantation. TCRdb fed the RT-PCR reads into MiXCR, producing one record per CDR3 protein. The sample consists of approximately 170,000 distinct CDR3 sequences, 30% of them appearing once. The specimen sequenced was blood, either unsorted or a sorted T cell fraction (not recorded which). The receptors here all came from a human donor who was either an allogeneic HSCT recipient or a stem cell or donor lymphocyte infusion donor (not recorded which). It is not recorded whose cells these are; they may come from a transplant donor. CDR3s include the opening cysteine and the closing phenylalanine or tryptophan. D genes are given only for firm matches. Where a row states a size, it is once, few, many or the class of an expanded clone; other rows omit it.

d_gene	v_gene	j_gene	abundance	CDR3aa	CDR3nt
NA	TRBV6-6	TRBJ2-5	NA	CASSYVLETQYF	TGTGCCAGCAGTTACGTCCTAGAGACCCAGTACTTC
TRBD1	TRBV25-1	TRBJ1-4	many	CASSAFRQGAREKLFF	TGTGCCAGCAGCGCCTTCCGGCAGGGGGCACGAGAAAAACTGTTTTTT
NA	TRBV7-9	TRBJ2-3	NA	CASSQNRWVTDTQYF	TGTGCCAGCAGCCAAAATAGATGGGTCACAGATACGCAGTATTTT
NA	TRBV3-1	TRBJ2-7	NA	CASSHRDRGYEQYF	TGTGCCAGCAGCCACAGGGACCGAGGGTACGAGCAGTACTTC
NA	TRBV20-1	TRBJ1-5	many	CSARVGVGQQSNQPQHF	TGCAGTGCTAGAGTCGGGGTGGGACAACAGAGCAATCAGCCCCAGCATTTT
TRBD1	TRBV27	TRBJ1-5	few	CASRQGDQPQHF	TGTGCCAGTCGACAGGGAGATCAGCCCCAGCATTTT
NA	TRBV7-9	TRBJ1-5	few	CASSLARQPQHF	TGTGCCAGCAGCTTAGCTCGTCAGCCCCAGCATTTT
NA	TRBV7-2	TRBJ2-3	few	CASSYGLPITDTQYF	TGTGCCAGCAGTTACGGCTTACCTATTACAGATACGCAGTATTTT
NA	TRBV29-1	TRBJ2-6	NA	CSVGSGANVLTF	TGCAGCGTTGGATCTGGGGCCAACGTCCTGACTTTC
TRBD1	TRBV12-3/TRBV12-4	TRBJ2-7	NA	CASSSGTGGVEQYF	TGTGCCAGCAGCTCCGGGACAGGGGGCGTCGAGCAGTACTTC
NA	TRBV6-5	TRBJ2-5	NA	CASSYGDELQETQYF	TGTGCCAGCAGTTACGGGGACGAGCTCCAAGAGACCCAGTACTTC
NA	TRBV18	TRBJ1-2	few	CASSPPAGTGYTF	TGTGCCAGCTCACCACCCGCAGGGACTGGCTACACCTTC
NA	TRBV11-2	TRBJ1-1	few	CASSFKGNTEAFF	TGTGCCAGCAGCTTCAAGGGGAACACTGAAGCTTTCTTT
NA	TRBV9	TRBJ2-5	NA	CASSPLSAGEVAETQYF	TGTGCCAGCAGCCCCTTGTCGGCAGGGGAAGTGGCAGAGACCCAGTACTTC